Reported below is one T cell receptor (beta chain). This specimen belongs to a study of blood T cell repertoires in COVID-19. Whole-study context: T cells, B-cell-depleted T cells, or PBMCs provided the cDNA or gDNA that served as material.

Sequencing used immunoSEQ multiplex PCR; TCRdb keeps in-frame clones, though not all of them. The sample includes 70,000 to 100,000 clones, around 90% seen only once; the top ten take around 4.5%. Germline V gene data show CDR1 as SGHTA and CDR2 as FQGNSA. CDR3 length: 15 amino acids. The J segment lost 0 bases and the V segment lost 3 bases, leaving 3 bases of the junction unmatched. This sequence originates from a woman of 80 years or more with active or convalescent COVID-19. This chain links TRBV7-2 with TRBJ1-1, with 8 nucleotides matching TRBD1. Material for sequencing was peripheral blood. The CDR3 nucleotides read TGTGCCAGCAGCTTTAGACAGGGGCTGAACACTGAAGCTTTCTTT. Translating gives CASSFRQGLNTEAFF.